A single sample is the source of the 5 T cell receptor beta chains below, sequenced in a study of T cell responses to AZD1222 COVID-19 vaccine. The data were produced by immunoSEQ multiplex PCR, yet TCRdb's version contains in-frame clones alone and is incomplete. The table includes approximately 73,000 clones, roughly 84% detected once. This sample comprised peripheral blood, obtained on day 0 of AZD1222 vaccination. The origin of the receptors is an adult in good health.

The V and J genes are TRBV6-6 and TRBJ1-2, with D unresolved. Between the trimmed V and J ends, which lost 6 bases and 7 bases, there was a span of 18 bases. Germline V gene sequence: CDR1 MNHNY, CDR2 SVGAGI (reference sequence). This CDR3 spans 14 amino acids. CDR3 nucleotides: TGTGCCAGCAGACTTCCTGGGGATATGGTTGGCTACACCTTC. Amino acids: CASRLPGDMVGYTF.

The DNA for the CDR3 is TGTGCCACCAGTGTCCTAGCGGGCTATACAGATACGCAGTATTTT. Its translation is CATSVLAGYTDTQYF. This chain joins TRBV24-1 and TRBJ2-3, with 8 bases fitting TRBD2. The length of the CDR3 is 15 residues. Germline-derived CDR1 and CDR2 are KGHDR and SFDVKD. The junction had 6 bases not matched to a gene; V was cut back by 5 bases and J by 3 bases.

The J gene is TRBJ2-3, the V gene TRBV28, with 9 bases that match TRBD2. The CDR3 extends over 16 amino acids. Germline CDR1 is MDHEN and CDR2 is SYDVKM. J was trimmed by 0 bases and V by 5 bases; bases with no gene match: 6. The CDR3 sequence: CASSLFLAGSTDTQYF. As DNA, the CDR3 is TGTGCCAGCAGTCTCTTCCTAGCGGGGAGCACAGATACGCAGTATTTT.

The chain links TRBV7-2 to TRBJ2-1; the match to TRBD2 covers 7 bases. Losses at the gene ends were 5 bases for V and 0 bases for J; bases not matched to a gene: 16. Germline V gene data show CDR1 as SGHTA and CDR2 as FQGNSA. There are 19 residues in the CDR3. The CDR3 spells CASSPIGAGVGSSYNEQFF. CDR3 nucleotides: TGTGCCAGCAGCCCGATTGGCGCGGGGGTCGGTAGCTCCTACAATGAGCAGTTCTTC.

The rearrangement joins TRBV5-4 to TRBJ2-1; 8 nucleotides line up with TRBD1. Per germline, CDR1 SGHNT and CDR2 YYREEE (reference sequence). The length of the CDR3 is 18 residues. Trimming removed 1 base from V and 4 bases from J; junction bases left unmatched: 13. The DNA for the CDR3 is TGTGCCAGCAGCTTGAGGCTTTGGACAGGGCATAGATACAATGAGCAGTTCTTC. The encoded protein is CASSLRLWTGHRYNEQFF.